These 14 T cell receptor beta chains originate from one sample sequenced in a study of CD8+ T cells in alopecia areata. Sequencing templates came from extracted RNA that was reverse transcribed into cDNA. Measured with immunoSEQ multiplex PCR; TCRdb has only the in-frame clones, and not every one. The data hold 100,000 to 130,000 clones, with roughly 59% observed a single time. Sequencing input: CD8+ T cells sorted from blood. The origin of the receptors is a human donor in good health.

The genes are TRBV7-9 and TRBJ2-5; D call uncertain. Trimming pared 4 bases from V and 0 bases from J, leaving 9 bases between. Germline lookup yields CDR1 SEHNR and CDR2 FQNEAQ (reference sequence). The length of the CDR3 is 14 residues. The CDR3 is CASSSQEYQETQYF. CDR3 in DNA: TGTGCCAGCAGCTCTCAGGAGTACCAAGAGACCCAGTACTTC.

The chain couples TRBV13 to TRBJ1-2, with TRBD1 as a possible D gene (6 bases). V was trimmed by 3 bases and J by 3 bases, leaving 14 bases between them. This CDR3 spans 15 amino acids. Germline loops: CDR1 PRHDT, CDR2 FYEKMQ (reference sequence). CDR3 residues: CASSFEGGADYGYTF. CDR3 DNA: TGTGCCAGCAGCTTTGAAGGGGGAGCCGACTATGGCTACACCTTC.

The chain carries TRBV29-1 and TRBJ2-3; TRBD1 aligns across 8 bases. From germline, CDR1 is SQVTM and CDR2 ANQGSEA. The CDR3 is 16 amino acids. Trimming cost V 4 bases and J 2 bases; bases outside gene matches: 11. CDR3 in DNA: TGCAGCGTTGGGCCGACGACAGGGGATTCCACAGATACGCAGTATTTT. Its protein is CSVGPTTGDSTDTQYF.

The V call is TRBV9, the J call TRBJ2-2, with D perhaps TRBD2 (6 bases). Trimming cost V 2 bases and J 0 bases, with 14 bases left between them. The length of the CDR3 is 17 residues. Germline V gene data show CDR1 as SGDLS and CDR2 as YYNGEE. CDR3 protein: CASSVAGGLPNTGELFF. The CDR3 DNA reads TGTGCCAGCAGCGTCGCCGGGGGATTGCCGAACACCGGGGAGCTGTTTTTT.

The chain carries TRBV9 and TRBJ1-1; D not certain. V was pared by 0 bases and J by 3 bases, with 12 bases between. Germline CDR1 is SGDLS and CDR2 is YYNGEE. The CDR3 covers 15 residues. As DNA, the CDR3 is TGTGCCAGCAGCGTAGCTGGGAGCGGGGACACTGAAGCTTTCTTT. This encodes CASSVAGSGDTEAFF.

The chain joins TRBV9 to TRBJ2-3, with TRBD2 identical over 10 bases. This CDR3 is 18 amino acids long. Trimming removed 0 bases from V and 4 bases from J; junction bases left unmatched: 11. Germline V gene data show CDR1 as SGDLS and CDR2 as YYNGEE. CDR3 amino acids: CASSVAPLAGVLPDTQYF. The CDR3 DNA reads TGTGCCAGCAGCGTAGCTCCCCTAGCGGGGGTCCTTCCAGATACGCAGTATTTT.

The V gene is TRBV7-2, the J gene TRBJ2-5; 10 bases map to TRBD2. CDR3 size: 15 residues. Germline loops: CDR1 SGHTA, CDR2 FQGNSA. With 5 bases clipped from V and 2 bases from J, the junction kept 5 bases outside the gene matches. CDR3 in DNA: TGTGCCAGCAGCCTTGAACTAGCGGGGCAAGAGACCCAGTACTTC. Translated: CASSLELAGQETQYF. Based on the CDR3 plus reference TRBV7-2 and TRBJ2-5, the full variable domain is GAGVSQSPSNKVTEKGKDVELRCDPISGHTALYWYRQSLGQGLEFLIYFQGNSAPDKSGLPSDRFSAERTGGSVSTLTIQRTQQEDSAVYLCASSLELAGQETQYFGPGTRLLVL.

The genes are TRBV7-6 and TRBJ2-3, with TRBD2 as a possible D gene (6 bases). Germline CDR1 reads SGHVS; CDR2 reads FNYEAQ. Trimming removed 5 bases at V and 2 bases at J, with 14 bases between. This CDR3 contains 15 residues. The CDR3 reads CASSGRAGFTDTQYF. CDR3 DNA sequence: TGTGCCAGCAGCGGGCGGGCGGGGTTCACAGATACGCAGTATTTT. The entire variable domain, with the rest obtained from reference TRBV7-6 and TRBJ2-3, is as follows: GAGVSQSPRYKVTKRGQDVALRCDPISGHVSLYWYRQALGQGPEFLTYFNYEAQQDKSGLPNDRFSAERPEGSISTLTIQRTEQRDSAMYRCASSGRAGFTDTQYFGPGTRLTVL.

This clone showed up just once. The chain recombines TRBV30 with TRBJ1-4, with D possibly TRBD1 on 5 matching bases. CDR3 length: 13 amino acids. Trimming left V 5 bases short and J 7 bases short, with 14 bases between. Germline assignment: CDR1 GTSNPN and CDR2 SVGIG (reference sequence). CDR3 in DNA: TGTGCCTGGGCCCGGGACTCTACTGAAAAACTGTTTTTT. This codes for CAWARDSTEKLFF.

V gene TRBV10-3 combines with J gene TRBJ2-7; 10 bases map to TRBD2. V shed 6 bases and J 4 bases; nucleotides not matched to a gene: 9. Looked up from germline, CDR1 is ENHRY and CDR2 is SYGVKD. The CDR3 runs 15 residues. The CDR3 spells CAISPGTSGVYEQYF. The CDR3 DNA sequence: TGTGCCATCAGCCCAGGCACTAGCGGGGTTTACGAGCAGTACTTC.

The gene calls are TRBV25-1 and TRBJ2-6; D not resolved. V shed 7 bases and J shed 0 bases, with 10 bases lying between them. The CDR3 loop spans 15 amino acids. Germline V gene lookup returns CDR1 MGHDK and CDR2 SYGVNS. The CDR3 DNA reads as TGTGCCAGCATACGTAAGGGCTCTGGGGCCAACGTCCTGACTTTC. Translated, it gives CASIRKGSGANVLTF.

The chain employs TRBV4-1 and TRBJ2-1; unclear D gene. The CDR3 contains 17 residues. V was cut by 1 base and J by 0 bases, with 13 bases left in between. Per the germline V gene, CDR1 is MGHRA and CDR2 is YSYEKL. The CDR3 here is CASSQGLRHLSYNEQFF. The CDR3 DNA follows: TGCGCCAGCAGCCAAGGCCTGAGACACCTCTCCTACAATGAGCAGTTCTTC.

The V and J genes are TRBV5-1 and TRBJ2-3; tentative D call: TRBD1 (5 bases). Germline CDR1 is SGHRS and CDR2 is YFSETQ. The V end was cut by 6 bases, the J end by 2 bases, with 10 bases between. The CDR3 contains 13 residues. The CDR3 loop reads CASIDSATDTQYF. CDR3 nucleotides: TGCGCCAGCATAGACAGTGCCACAGATACGCAGTATTTT.

This clone was seen once. The chain is built from TRBV4-1 and TRBJ1-6, with D possibly matching TRBD1 (5 bases). The V end lost 0 bases, the J end lost 8 bases, and 11 bases lay between the germline ends. Germline V gene sequence: CDR1 MGHRA, CDR2 YSYEKL. CDR3 length equals 15 residues. CDR3 sequence: CASSQDLSGHSPLHF. In DNA form, the CDR3 reads TGCGCCAGCAGCCAAGATCTGTCAGGGCATTCACCCCTCCACTTT.